One sample yielded the 25 T cell receptor beta chains listed below, sequenced in a study of blood T cell repertoires in COVID-19. Assay used: immunoSEQ multiplex PCR; TCRdb lists only in-frame clones, some missing. The data hold 150,000 or so clones, with roughly 80% observed a single time. Sequences were obtained from peripheral blood. The receptor source for this set is a woman of 80 years or more with acute or convalescent COVID-19.

V gene TRBV19 combines with J gene TRBJ2-2; a possible D gene is TRBD2 (5 bases). CDR1 and CDR2 from the germline V gene are LNHDA and SQIVND (reference sequence). Trimming took 2 bases from V and 1 from J, leaving 5 bases between them. This CDR3 spans 14 amino acids. CDR3 DNA sequence: TGTGCCAGTAGTATACGGGGGAACACCGGGGAGCTGTTTTTT. It codes for CASSIRGNTGELFF.

The rearrangement joins TRBV6-1 to TRBJ2-5; 8 bases fit TRBD2. CDR3 size: 15 residues. From germline, CDR1 is MNHNS and CDR2 SASEGT. V lost 0 bases, J lost 1 base, and 1 base stayed unmatched. CDR3 residues: CASSEAAGGQETQYF. As DNA, the CDR3 is TGTGCCAGCAGTGAAGCCGCGGGGGGCCAAGAGACCCAGTACTTC.

For the CDR3, the DNA is TGTGCCAGCAACCCGTCGGGGGACAGGGCGCTTGGCTACACCTTC. It translates to CASNPSGDRALGYTF. This chain links TRBV9 with TRBJ1-2, with 9 bases lining up with TRBD1. Germline-derived CDR1 and CDR2 are SGDLS and YYNGEE. J gave up 7 bases and V 6 bases, and 13 bases lay outside the gene matches. CDR3 size: 15 residues.

V usage is TRBV5-6 and J usage is TRBJ2-7; 7 bases align to TRBD2. There are 13 residues in the CDR3. V was clipped by 4 bases and J by 3 bases; unmatched bases: 4. Germline CDR1 and CDR2: SGHDT and YYEEEE. The CDR3 nucleotides read TGTGCCAGCAGCCCCTGGGGGGGCTACGAGCAGTACTTC. This translates into CASSPWGGYEQYF. The complete variable domain, with remaining parts taken from reference TRBV5-6 and TRBJ2-7, reads DAGVTQSPTHLIKTRGQQVTLRCSPKSGHDTVSWYQQALGQGPQFIFQYYEEEERQRGNFPDRFSGHQFPNYSSELNVNALLLGDSALYLCASSPWGGYEQYFGPGTRLTVT.

The gene calls are TRBV5-1 and TRBJ2-5; tentatively, D is TRBD1 (6 bases). Germline CDR1 reads SGHRS; CDR2 reads YFSETQ. The CDR3 contains 14 residues. V shed 0 bases and J shed 2 bases, with 8 bases lying between them. CDR3 region: CASSLAGTQETQYF. CDR3 coding DNA: TGCGCCAGCAGCTTGGCCGGGACACAAGAGACCCAGTACTTC.

The rearrangement links TRBV3-1 (or the pseudogene TRBV3-2) to TRBJ2-7; a weak D match, TRBD2 (6 bases). This CDR3 region has 15 residues. Per the germline V gene, CDR1 is LGHDT and CDR2 is YNNKEL (reference sequence). V lost 3 bases to trimming and J lost 4 bases, with 16 bases between them. CDR3 region: CASSHWRGLRYEQYF. DNA of the CDR3: TGTGCCAGCAGCCATTGGCGGGGTCTGAGATACGAGCAGTACTTC.

The chain uses TRBV5-6 and TRBJ2-3, with TRBD2 matching over 9 bases. V gave up 4 bases and J gave up 0 bases; unmatched junction bases: 9. The germline V gene encodes CDR1 SGHDT and CDR2 YYEEEE. The CDR3 contains 17 residues. The CDR3 region is CASSPGGRGTSTDTQYF. The CDR3, as DNA: TGTGCCAGCAGCCCCGGCGGGAGGGGCACGAGCACAGATACGCAGTATTTT.

The chain carries TRBV5-1 and TRBJ2-2; tentative D call: TRBD1 (5 bases). The ends were cut back, 4 bases at V and 4 bases at J, with 14 bases in the middle. The germline CDR1 and CDR2 sequences are SGHRS and YFSETQ. The CDR3 totals 15 residues. The CDR3 region has the DNA TGCGCCAGCAGCCCTCCTGGACAAATCACCGGGGAGCTGTTTTTT. Encoded protein: CASSPPGQITGELFF.

The chain links TRBV7-3 to TRBJ1-2, with no clear D. The CDR3 runs 13 residues. Germline CDR1 and CDR2: SGHTA and FQGTGA. The V end lost 5 bases, the J end lost 7 bases, and 14 bases lay between the germline ends. CDR3 amino acids: CASSARRDFGYTF. CDR3 coding DNA: TGTGCCAGCAGCGCCCGGAGAGATTTTGGCTACACCTTC.

The chain uses TRBV6-5 and TRBJ1-5; possibly TRBD1 for D (6 bases). The length of the CDR3 is 13 residues. From germline, CDR1 is MNHEY and CDR2 SVGAGI. V lost 6 bases, J lost 9 bases, and 15 bases lay in between. The CDR3 here is CASRADSRPPQHF. CDR3 coding DNA: TGTGCCAGCAGGGCGGACAGTCGGCCGCCCCAGCATTTT.

V and J are TRBV7-2 and TRBJ1-2; 7 bases align to TRBD1. The CDR3 totals 15 residues. In germline, CDR1 is SGHTA, CDR2 FQGNSA. V gave up 5 bases and J gave up 2 bases; unmatched junction bases: 8. Written as DNA, the CDR3 is TGTGCCAGCAGCCGGATGGGACAGCCGAACTATGGCTACACCTTC. Protein product: CASSRMGQPNYGYTF. Full variable domain (outside the CDR3, taken from reference TRBV7-2 and TRBJ1-2): GAGVSQSPSNKVTEKGKDVELRCDPISGHTALYWYRQSLGQGLEFLIYFQGNSAPDKSGLPSDRFSAERTGGSVSTLTIQRTQQEDSAVYLCASSRMGQPNYGYTFGSGTRLTVV.

This clone was detected a few times. The CDR3 loop is CASSSRDIQNAGELFF. CDR3 coding DNA: TGCGCCAGCAGCTCTCGGGACATTCAAAACGCCGGGGAGCTGTTTTTT. The chain is built from TRBV4-1 and TRBJ2-2, with D maybe TRBD1 (6 bases). The germline V and J ends were trimmed by 5 bases and 6 bases, with 19 bases remaining between them. Germline values: CDR1 MGHRA, CDR2 YSYEKL. This CDR3 region has 16 residues.

V and J are TRBV3-1 (or the pseudogene TRBV3-2) and TRBJ2-3; no clear D. The CDR3 totals 14 residues. With 3 bases removed from V and 3 bases from J, the gap between germline ends came to 10 bases. The V gene's germline CDR1 is LGHDT and CDR2 YNNKEL (reference sequence). As DNA, the CDR3 is TGTGCCAGCAGCCAGGGCACAGAGACAGATACGCAGTATTTT. Its protein is CASSQGTETDTQYF.

The chain carries TRBV3-1 (or the pseudogene TRBV3-2) and TRBJ2-1; maybe TRBD1 (7 bases). The germline V gene has CDR1 LGHDT and CDR2 YNNKEL (reference sequence). The CDR3 runs 20 residues. Trimming pared 3 bases from V and 6 bases from J, leaving 30 bases between. CDR3 coding DNA: TGTGCCAGCAGCCACTTTTCCCGGCAGGGTGGCAGGAGGGGGCGCAATGAGCAGTTCTTC. Residues: CASSHFSRQGGRRGRNEQFF.

This clone was found a few times. The J gene is TRBJ2-7, the V gene TRBV28; 7 bases map to TRBD1. Trimming cost V 5 bases and J 0 bases; bases outside gene matches: 7. CDR3 length: 15 amino acids. CDR1 MDHEN and CDR2 SYDVKM come from the germline V gene. CDR3 protein: CASSPADRDSYEQYF. CDR3 coding DNA: TGTGCCAGCAGTCCGGCTGACAGGGACTCCTACGAGCAGTACTTC.

The rearrangement links TRBV6-5 to TRBJ1-2; possible D gene TRBD1, 6 bases. V gave up 10 bases and J gave up 4 bases, with 10 bases separating them. Germline values: CDR1 MNHEY, CDR2 SVGAGI. This CDR3 is built from 11 residues. The CDR3 DNA follows: TGTGCCACCGAGGACAGCTATGGCTACACCTTC. Its protein is CATEDSYGYTF.

In its sample, this clone was seen a few times. The chain couples TRBV2 to TRBJ1-1; 8 positions match TRBD1. This CDR3 has 14 residues. CDR1 and CDR2 from the germline V gene are SNHLY and FYNNEI. Germline trimming cut 6 bases from V and 5 bases from J; bases unmatched to any gene: 8. The CDR3 DNA follows: TGTGCCAGCAGCGGGGGACAGGCAGGGACTGAAGCTTTCTTT. This translates into CASSGGQAGTEAFF.

The chain uses TRBV7-3 and TRBJ2-5; 14 nucleotides match TRBD2. The V gene end was trimmed by 3 bases and the J gene end by 4 bases; junction bases not matched to a gene: 1. There are 15 residues in the CDR3. Germline values: CDR1 SGHTA, CDR2 FQGTGA. The CDR3 loop is CASSLGLAGVETQYF. CDR3 coding DNA: TGTGCCAGCAGCTTGGGACTAGCGGGGGTAGAGACCCAGTACTTC.

Concerning this clone: The sample holds other DNA sequences that translate to the same CDR3. V gene TRBV5-1 combines with J gene TRBJ2-2; the D gene is possibly TRBD2 (7 bases). The CDR3 totals 15 residues. In germline, CDR1 is SGHRS, CDR2 YFSETQ. Trimming removed 2 bases from V and 3 bases from J, with 11 bases in between. The CDR3 bases are TGCGCCAGCAGCTTACAGGGAGGGGACACCGGGGAGCTGTTTTTT. This gives the protein CASSLQGGDTGELFF.

The chain has TRBV5-1 and TRBJ2-1, with 10 nucleotides matching TRBD2. From germline, CDR1 is SGHRS and CDR2 YFSETQ. Losses at the gene ends were 0 bases for V and 0 bases for J; bases not matched to a gene: 3. The CDR3 length is 17 residues. The CDR3 nucleotides are TGCGCCAGCAGCTTGGATAGCGGGAGGTACTCCTACAATGAGCAGTTCTTC. It yields the protein CASSLDSGRYSYNEQFF.

This chain uses TRBV27 with TRBJ1-2, with 7 positions matching TRBD1. J gave up 0 bases and V 5 bases, and 6 bases lay outside the gene matches. Germline CDR1 MNHEY, CDR2 SMNVEV (reference sequence). The CDR3 loop spans 15 amino acids. CDR3 region: CASSEYRGPNYGYTF. The CDR3 DNA reads as TGTGCCAGCAGTGAATACAGGGGTCCTAACTATGGCTACACCTTC.

In its sample, this clone was seen a few times. The chain couples TRBV19 to TRBJ1-5; D unclear. Trimming removed 4 bases at V and 6 bases at J, with 13 bases between. The CDR3 contains 14 residues. Germline V CDR1 and CDR2: LNHDA, SQIVND (reference sequence). CDR3 in DNA: TGTGCCAGTAGTACAGGAGGCCCGAGTCAGCCCCAGCATTTT. It encodes CASSTGGPSQPQHF.

The chain couples TRBV4-1 to TRBJ1-6; 9 bases fit TRBD1. The CDR3 has 15 residues. Germline CDR1 and CDR2: MGHRA and YSYEKL. The ends lost 2 bases at V and 9 bases at J; junction bases unmatched: 5. CDR3 protein: CASSQSTGGVSPLHF. The DNA for the CDR3 is TGCGCCAGCAGCCAAAGCACAGGGGGCGTTTCACCCCTCCACTTT.

The rearrangement links TRBV7-9 to TRBJ1-6; D possibly corresponds to TRBD1 (5 bases). The ends were cut back, 4 bases at V and 7 bases at J, with 14 bases in the middle. The length of the CDR3 is 15 residues. Germline-derived CDR1 and CDR2 are SEHNR and FQNEAQ (reference sequence). This chain's CDR3 is CASSWGGDRNSPLHF. As DNA, the CDR3 is TGTGCCAGCAGCTGGGGGGGGGACCGGAATTCACCCCTCCACTTT.

The chain couples TRBV7-9 to TRBJ2-7, with TRBD2 matching over 15 bases. Looked up from germline, CDR1 is SEHNR and CDR2 is FQNEAQ (reference sequence). The J segment lost 3 bases and the V segment lost 3 bases, leaving 3 bases of the junction unmatched. This CDR3 is built from 16 residues. The CDR3 DNA reads TGTGCCAGCAGCTTCGGACTAGCGGGGGGGAACTACGAGCAGTACTTC. Residues: CASSFGLAGGNYEQYF. Supplemented by reference TRBV7-9 and TRBJ2-7, the full variable domain reads DTGVSQNPRHKITKRGQNVTFRCDPISEHNRLYWYRQTLGQGPEFLTYFQNEAQLEKSRLLSDRFSAERPKGSFSTLEIQRTEQGDSAMYLCASSFGLAGGNYEQYFGPGTRLTVT.